These 24 T cell receptor beta chains share one sample of origin, sequenced in a study of CD8+ T cells in alopecia areata. After isolation, RNA underwent reverse transcription to generate cDNA as the sequencing template. Data came from immunoSEQ multiplex PCR; TCRdb stores just in-frame clones and leaves some out. Of about 120,000 clones in the sample, more than 45% are singletons; the top ten hold about 0.5%. This sample's treatment: oral pan-JAK inhibitor, 5-10 mg twice daily. The specimen comprised CD4+ T cells sorted from blood, sampled at week 4, from a patient treated with tofacitinib. Every receptor here comes from a human donor with alopecia areata.

Concerning this clone itself: Other DNA sequences in the same sample also yield this CDR3. This sequence joins TRBV29-1 and TRBJ2-3; D might be TRBD2 (6 bases). V lost 4 bases and J 2 bases, leaving 10 bases between the germline ends. This CDR3 is 13 amino acids long. Germline values: CDR1 SQVTM, CDR2 ANQGSEA. CDR3 DNA: TGCAGCGTTGTCGGACTATACACAGATACGCAGTATTTT. Protein product: CSVVGLYTDTQYF.

The chain employs TRBV29-1 and TRBJ2-1, with D possibly TRBD1 on 7 matching bases. This CDR3 region has 14 residues. V was trimmed by 7 bases and J by 5 bases, leaving 18 bases between them. Germline CDR1 is SQVTM and CDR2 is ANQGSEA. CDR3 loop: CSGLDRAPNNEQFF. CDR3 DNA sequence: TGCAGCGGACTAGACAGGGCCCCAAACAATGAGCAGTTCTTC.

The chain uses TRBV7-3 and TRBJ2-1, with D perhaps matching TRBD2 (5 bases). The V and J ends lost 5 bases and 5 bases respectively, with 13 bases between them. Germline CDR1 and CDR2: SGHTA and FQGTGA. This CDR3 contains 14 residues. Here the CDR3 reads CASSPQWGDNEQFF. The CDR3 DNA follows: TGTGCCAGCAGCCCCCAGTGGGGAGACAATGAGCAGTTCTTC. The full variable domain, in which reference TRBV7-3 and TRBJ2-1 provide the parts outside the CDR3, is GAGVSQTPSNKVTEKGKYVELRCDPISGHTALYWYRQSLGQGPEFLIYFQGTGAADDSGLPNDRFFAVRPEGSVSTLKIQRTERGDSAVYLCASSPQWGDNEQFFGPGTRLTVL.

CDR3 loop: CAWSYSGLGELFF. The DNA of the CDR3 is TGTGCCTGGAGTTACTCAGGGTTAGGTGAACTGTTTTTT. The chain employs TRBV30 and TRBJ1-4; perhaps TRBD1 as D (5 bases). The germline V gene encodes CDR1 GTSNPN and CDR2 SVGIG (reference sequence). The CDR3 runs 13 residues. Trimming removed 2 bases from V and 12 bases from J, with 16 bases in between. The full variable domain, with the rest looked up from reference TRBV30 and TRBJ1-4, is SQTIHQWPATLVQPVGSPLSLECTVEGTSNPNLYWYRQAAGRGLQLLFYSVGIGQISSEVPQNLSASRPQDRQFILSSKKLLLSDSGFYLCAWSYSGLGELFFGSGTQLSVL.

The chain couples TRBV15 to TRBJ2-1; weak D call: TRBD1 (5 bases). CDR1 is LNHNV and CDR2 is YYDKDF in the germline V gene (reference sequence). V was pared by 2 bases and J by 6 bases, with 11 bases between. This CDR3 is built from 14 residues. Here the CDR3 reads CATSRLGALNEQFF. CDR3 coding DNA: TGTGCCACCAGCAGATTAGGGGCTCTCAATGAGCAGTTCTTC.

This rearrangement joins TRBV5-1 to TRBJ2-7; no firm D call. Deletions cut 4 bases from V and 0 bases from J, with 2 bases between. The CDR3 sequence is 11 residues long. The germline V gene has CDR1 SGHRS and CDR2 YFSETQ. CDR3 in amino acids: CASSASYEQYF. The CDR3 DNA reads as TGCGCCAGCAGCGCCTCCTACGAGCAGTACTTC.

This rearrangement joins TRBV29-1 to TRBJ1-1, with D perhaps TRBD1 (6 bases). CDR3 length equals 12 residues. Germline-derived CDR1 and CDR2 are SQVTM and ANQGSEA. Trimming took off 7 bases at V and 1 base at J, with 10 bases between the two ends. CDR3 sequence: CSDLTGNTEAFF. The CDR3 coding sequence is TGCAGCGACTTGACAGGGAACACTGAAGCTTTCTTT.

V usage is TRBV14 and J usage is TRBJ1-2; D may be TRBD1 (5 bases). CDR3 length: 13 amino acids. The V end was cut by 4 bases, the J end by 2 bases, with 8 bases between. The germline gives CDR1 SGHDN, CDR2 FVKESK. Here the CDR3 DNA reads TGTGCCAGCAGCCGGGACGGGAACTATGGCTACACCTTC. It translates to CASSRDGNYGYTF.

The CDR3 DNA reads as TGTGCCACCAGCAGAGATTGGAAGCCCTTGGAGACCCAGTACTTC. Translated, it gives CATSRDWKPLETQYF. The rearrangement joins TRBV15 to TRBJ2-5; D gene ambiguous. This CDR3 spans 15 amino acids. The germline gives CDR1 LNHNV, CDR2 YYDKDF (reference sequence). Deletions cut 0 bases from V and 5 bases from J, with 13 bases between. The entire variable domain, with the rest obtained from reference TRBV15 and TRBJ2-5, is as follows: DAMVIQNPRYQVTQFGKPVTLSCSQTLNHNVMYWYQQKSSQAPKLLFHYYDKDFNNEADTPDNFQSRRPNTSFCFLDIRSPGLGDTAMYLCATSRDWKPLETQYFGPGTRLLVL.

This clone was recorded a few times. This chain uses TRBV6-5 with TRBJ1-4; unclear D gene. Trimming removed 6 bases at V and 8 bases at J, with 13 bases between. The CDR3 has 13 amino acids. The germline CDR1 and CDR2 sequences are MNHEY and SVGAGI. CDR3 sequence: CASSPAGGEKLFF. DNA of the CDR3: TGTGCCAGCAGCCCCGCGGGAGGCGAAAAACTGTTTTTT.

This chain connects TRBV27 to TRBJ2-5, with 8 positions matching TRBD1. Trimming took 6 bases from V and 5 from J; bases not matched to a gene: 2. CDR1 and CDR2 (germline): MNHEY, SMNVEV (reference sequence). CDR3 size: 12 residues. The CDR3, as DNA: TGTGCCAGCAGGAACAGGGGGGAGACCCAGTACTTC. Translation: CASRNRGETQYF.

The V gene is TRBV30, the J gene TRBJ1-3; D uncertain. CDR3 length equals 14 residues. Trimming took 0 bases from V and 0 from J, leaving 6 bases between them. CDR1 GTSNPN and CDR2 SVGIG come from the germline V gene (reference sequence). The CDR3 spells CAWSVLLSGNTIYF. In DNA, the CDR3 is TGTGCCTGGAGTGTACTTCTCTCTGGAAACACCATATATTTT.

The rearrangement joins TRBV27 to TRBJ2-7; the match to TRBD1 covers 10 bases. The germline gives CDR1 MNHEY, CDR2 SMNVEV (reference sequence). The J segment lost 6 bases and the V segment lost 6 bases, leaving 2 bases of the junction unmatched. CDR3 length: 12 amino acids. The CDR3 DNA reads TGTGCCAGCAGCGGACAGGGGGGCGAGCAGTACTTC. Translating it yields CASSGQGGEQYF.

This clone has more than one count but fewer than ten. This chain joins TRBV6-5 and TRBJ1-2; no reliable D call. The length of the CDR3 is 13 residues. Trimming left V 6 bases short and J 4 bases short, with 12 bases between. Germline CDR1 is MNHEY and CDR2 is SVGAGI. CDR3 region: CASSPEGPYGYTF. In nucleotides, the CDR3 is TGTGCCAGCAGCCCGGAGGGTCCCTATGGCTACACCTTC.

This clone appeared a few times. At the DNA level, this CDR3 is encoded by other sequences in the same sample as well. This chain joins TRBV7-2 and TRBJ2-7, with D possibly TRBD1 on 6 matching bases. Trimming took 3 bases from V and 1 from J, leaving 10 bases between them. Germline V gene data show CDR1 as SGHTA and CDR2 as FQGNSA. This CDR3 contains 14 residues. The CDR3 protein is CASSLGRGSYEQYF. CDR3 in DNA: TGTGCCAGCAGCTTGGGCAGGGGATCCTACGAGCAGTACTTC.

This clone has just a few counts. This chain connects TRBV5-1 to TRBJ2-1; either TRBD1 or TRBD2 may fit D (5 bases each). V was shortened by 0 bases and J by 0 bases, with 10 bases between the two germline ends. The V gene's germline CDR1 is SGHRS and CDR2 YFSETQ. The CDR3 has 16 amino acids. The CDR3 nucleotides are TGCGCCAGCAGCTTGGCGCCAGGGAGCTCCTACAATGAGCAGTTCTTC. The encoded protein is CASSLAPGSSYNEQFF.

This chain connects TRBV30 to TRBJ2-1; 9 positions agree with TRBD1. Germline CDR1 GTSNPN, CDR2 SVGIG (reference sequence). The CDR3 covers 15 residues. V lost 4 bases and J lost 4; bases outside the gene matches: 8. The CDR3 region has the DNA TGTGCCTGGATTCAGAGGACAGGGGCATACAATGAGCAGTTCTTC. This codes for CAWIQRTGAYNEQFF.

The gene calls are TRBV29-1 and TRBJ2-7, with 10 positions matching TRBD1. This CDR3 has 13 amino acids. Germline assignment: CDR1 SQVTM and CDR2 ANQGSEA. J was trimmed by 3 bases and V by 7 bases; bases with no gene match: 6. This CDR3 is CSAQDRGGYEQYF. CDR3 nucleotides: TGCAGCGCCCAGGACAGGGGGGGCTACGAGCAGTACTTC.

This chain connects TRBV5-1 to TRBJ2-1, with D hard to call. Germline assignment: CDR1 SGHRS and CDR2 YFSETQ. V shed 3 bases and J shed 2 bases, with 12 bases lying between them. The CDR3 totals 15 residues. In DNA, the CDR3 is TGCGCCAGCAGCTCCTATAACCCGCCCTACAATGAGCAGTTCTTC. It encodes CASSSYNPPYNEQFF. Supplemented by reference TRBV5-1 and TRBJ2-1, the full variable domain reads KAGVTQTPRYLIKTRGQQVTLSCSPISGHRSVSWYQQTPGQGLQFLFEYFSETQRNKGNFPGRFSGRQFSNSRSEMNVSTLELGDSALYLCASSSYNPPYNEQFFGPGTRLTVL.

The V gene is TRBV29-1, the J gene TRBJ2-5; the match to TRBD2 covers 10 bases. Germline trimming cut 7 bases from V and 2 bases from J; bases unmatched to any gene: 4. CDR3 length equals 13 residues. The germline V gene encodes CDR1 SQVTM and CDR2 ANQGSEA. CDR3 nucleotide sequence: TGCAGCGCTCCTAGCGGGAGTCAAGAGACCCAGTACTTC. This translates into CSAPSGSQETQYF. Variable domain in full (rest from reference TRBV29-1 and TRBJ2-5): SAVISQKPSRDICQRGTSLTIQCQVDSQVTMMFWYRQQPGQSLTLIATANQGSEATYESGFVIDKFPISRPNLTFSTLTVSNMSPEDSSIYLCSAPSGSQETQYFGPGTRLLVL.

This clone has more than one count but fewer than ten. This rearrangement joins TRBV27 to TRBJ2-2; TRBD2 matches at 7 bases. V gave up 3 bases and J gave up 4 bases; unmatched junction bases: 2. CDR1 and CDR2 (germline): MNHEY, SMNVEV (reference sequence). The CDR3 covers 14 residues. In DNA, the CDR3 is TGTGCCAGCAGTTTCACGGGGGGCACCGGGGAGCTGTTTTTT. Translated, it gives CASSFTGGTGELFF.

The chain has TRBV2 and TRBJ2-3, with D possibly matching TRBD2 (5 bases). Trimming removed 8 bases at V and 2 bases at J, with 11 bases between. Germline V gene sequence: CDR1 SNHLY, CDR2 FYNNEI. This CDR3 has 13 amino acids. The CDR3: CASEGSPTDTQYF. In DNA, the CDR3 is TGTGCCAGCGAGGGCAGCCCCACAGATACGCAGTATTTT.

The V gene is TRBV29-1, the J gene TRBJ1-1, with 9 bases identical to TRBD1. The germline CDR1 and CDR2 sequences are SQVTM and ANQGSEA. The CDR3 consists of 13 residues. V shed 8 bases, J shed 1 base, and the junction held 5 bases outside the gene matches. The CDR3 sequence is CSTWTGANTEAFF. CDR3 sequence (DNA): TGCAGCACATGGACAGGGGCGAACACTGAAGCTTTCTTT.

The rearrangement uses TRBV5-1 and TRBJ2-7; TRBD1 aligns across 7 bases. CDR1 SGHRS and CDR2 YFSETQ come from the germline V gene. Losses at the gene ends were 2 bases for V and 6 bases for J; bases not matched to a gene: 8. The CDR3 loop spans 14 amino acids. This CDR3 is CASSFYTGESEQYF. The CDR3 DNA sequence: TGCGCCAGCAGCTTCTATACAGGGGAGAGCGAGCAGTACTTC.